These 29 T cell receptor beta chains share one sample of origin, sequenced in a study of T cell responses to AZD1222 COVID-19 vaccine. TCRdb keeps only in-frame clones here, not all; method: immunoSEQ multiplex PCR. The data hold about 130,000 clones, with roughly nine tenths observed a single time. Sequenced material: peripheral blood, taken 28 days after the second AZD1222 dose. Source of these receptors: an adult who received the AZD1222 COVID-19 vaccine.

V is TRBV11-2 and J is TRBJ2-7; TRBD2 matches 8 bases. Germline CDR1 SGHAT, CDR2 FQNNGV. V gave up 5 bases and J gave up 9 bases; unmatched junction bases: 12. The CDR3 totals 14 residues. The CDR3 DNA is TGTGCCAGCAGCCCCGGACTAGCATCCCCCGGGCAGTACTTC. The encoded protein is CASSPGLASPGQYF.

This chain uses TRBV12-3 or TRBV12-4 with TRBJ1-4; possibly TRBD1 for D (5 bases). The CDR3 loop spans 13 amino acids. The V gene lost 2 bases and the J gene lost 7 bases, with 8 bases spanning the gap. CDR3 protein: CASSLRGFEKLFF. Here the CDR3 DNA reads TGTGCCAGCAGTTTACGGGGCTTTGAAAAACTGTTTTTT.

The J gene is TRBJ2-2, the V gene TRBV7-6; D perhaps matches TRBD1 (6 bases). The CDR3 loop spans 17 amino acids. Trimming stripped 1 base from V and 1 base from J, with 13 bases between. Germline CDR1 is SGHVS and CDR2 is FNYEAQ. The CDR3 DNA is TGTGCCAGCAGCTTAGTAACAGGGAGAGGGAACACCGGGGAGCTGTTTTTT. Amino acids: CASSLVTGRGNTGELFF.

The CDR3 region is CAWSGQDTGELFF. The CDR3 DNA follows: TGTGCCTGGAGTGGACAGGACACCGGGGAGCTGTTTTTT. The rearrangement uses TRBV30 and TRBJ2-2; D might be TRBD1 (6 bases). Germline V lookup: CDR1 GTSNPN, CDR2 SVGIG (reference sequence). The CDR3 consists of 13 residues. V was cut by 1 base and J by 3 bases, with 6 bases left in between.

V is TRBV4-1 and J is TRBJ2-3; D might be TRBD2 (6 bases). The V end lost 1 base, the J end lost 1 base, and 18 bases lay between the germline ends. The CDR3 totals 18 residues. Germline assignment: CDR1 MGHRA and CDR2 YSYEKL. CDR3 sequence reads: CASSQALGASARTDTQYF. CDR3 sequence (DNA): TGCGCCAGCAGCCAAGCCCTCGGGGCTAGCGCCCGCACAGATACGCAGTATTTT.

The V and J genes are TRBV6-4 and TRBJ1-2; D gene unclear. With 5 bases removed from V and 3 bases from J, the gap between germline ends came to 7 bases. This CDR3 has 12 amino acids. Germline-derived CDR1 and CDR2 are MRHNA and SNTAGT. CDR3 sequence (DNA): TGTGCCAGCAGTAATTCCGACTATGGCTACACCTTC. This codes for CASSNSDYGYTF.

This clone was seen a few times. The CDR3 sequence: CASSISLAYEQYF. For the CDR3, the DNA is TGTGCCAGTAGTATAAGTCTGGCCTACGAGCAGTACTTC. V usage is TRBV19 and J usage is TRBJ2-7; D is unclear. Per the germline V gene, CDR1 is LNHDA and CDR2 is SQIVND (reference sequence). CDR3 length equals 13 residues. V shed 2 bases and J shed 2 bases, with 7 bases lying between them.

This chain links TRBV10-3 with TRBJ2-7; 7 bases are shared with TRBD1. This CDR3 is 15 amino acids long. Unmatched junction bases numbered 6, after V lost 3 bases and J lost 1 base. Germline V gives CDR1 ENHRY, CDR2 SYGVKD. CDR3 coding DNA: TGTGCCATCAGTGAATTAGGGGGCTCTTCCTACGAGCAGTACTTC. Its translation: CAISELGGSSYEQYF.

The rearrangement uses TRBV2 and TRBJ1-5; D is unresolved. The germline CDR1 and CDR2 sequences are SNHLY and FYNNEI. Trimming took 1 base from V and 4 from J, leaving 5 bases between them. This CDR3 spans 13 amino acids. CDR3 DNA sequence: TGTGCCAGCAGTGAAGGGTGGAATCAGCCCCAGCATTTT. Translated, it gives CASSEGWNQPQHF.

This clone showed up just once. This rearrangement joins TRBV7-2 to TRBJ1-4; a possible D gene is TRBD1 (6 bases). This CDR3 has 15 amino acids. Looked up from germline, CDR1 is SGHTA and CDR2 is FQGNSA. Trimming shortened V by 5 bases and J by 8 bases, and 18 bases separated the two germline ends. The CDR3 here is CASSRWGGRGEKLFF. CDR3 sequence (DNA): TGTGCCAGCAGCCGTTGGGGGGGCCGGGGCGAAAAACTGTTTTTT. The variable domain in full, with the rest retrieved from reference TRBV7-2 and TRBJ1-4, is GAGVSQSPSNKVTEKGKDVELRCDPISGHTALYWYRQSLGQGLEFLIYFQGNSAPDKSGLPSDRFSAERTGGSVSTLTIQRTQQEDSAVYLCASSRWGGRGEKLFFGSGTQLSVL.

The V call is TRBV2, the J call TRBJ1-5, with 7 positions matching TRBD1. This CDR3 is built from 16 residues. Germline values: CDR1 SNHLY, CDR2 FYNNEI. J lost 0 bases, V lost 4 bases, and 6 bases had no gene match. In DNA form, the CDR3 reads TGTGCCAGCAGTGGAGGGACAGCTTATAGCAATCAGCCCCAGCATTTT. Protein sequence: CASSGGTAYSNQPQHF.

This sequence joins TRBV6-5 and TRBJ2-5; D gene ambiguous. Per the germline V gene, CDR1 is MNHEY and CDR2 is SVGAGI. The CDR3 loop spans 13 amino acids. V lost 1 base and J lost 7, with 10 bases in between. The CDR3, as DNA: TGTGCCAGCAGTTACTTCCGCCACGGGACCCAGTACTTC. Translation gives CASSYFRHGTQYF.

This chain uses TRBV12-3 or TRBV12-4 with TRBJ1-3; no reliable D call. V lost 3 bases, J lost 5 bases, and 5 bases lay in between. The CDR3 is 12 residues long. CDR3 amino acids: CASSFQRNTIYF. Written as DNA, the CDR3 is TGTGCCAGCAGTTTCCAGAGAAACACCATATATTTT.

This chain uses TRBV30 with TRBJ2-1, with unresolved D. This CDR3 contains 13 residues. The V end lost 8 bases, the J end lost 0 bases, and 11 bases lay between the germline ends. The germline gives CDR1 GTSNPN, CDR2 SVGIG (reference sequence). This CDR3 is CARSGGSYNEQFF. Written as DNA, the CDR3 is TGTGCCCGGTCCGGCGGCTCCTACAATGAGCAGTTCTTC.

CDR3 coding DNA: TGTGCCAGCAGCTCCTTCGTGAACACTGAAGCTTTCTTT. Protein sequence: CASSSFVNTEAFF. This sequence joins TRBV7-3 and TRBJ1-1, with D unclear. The ends were cut back, 4 bases at V and 0 bases at J, with 6 bases in the middle. The CDR3 is made up of 13 amino acids. In germline, CDR1 is SGHTA, CDR2 FQGTGA. Together with reference TRBV7-3 and TRBJ1-1, the CDR3 gives the full variable domain: GAGVSQTPSNKVTEKGKYVELRCDPISGHTALYWYRQSLGQGPEFLIYFQGTGAADDSGLPNDRFFAVRPEGSVSTLKIQRTERGDSAVYLCASSSFVNTEAFFGQGTRLTVV.

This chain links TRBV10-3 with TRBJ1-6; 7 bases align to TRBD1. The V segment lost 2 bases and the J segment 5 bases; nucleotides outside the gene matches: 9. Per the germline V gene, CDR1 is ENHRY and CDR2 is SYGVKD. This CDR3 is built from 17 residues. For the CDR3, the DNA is TGTGCCATCAGTGAGACGTCCGGGACAGCGAATAATTCACCCCTCCACTTT. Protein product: CAISETSGTANNSPLHF.

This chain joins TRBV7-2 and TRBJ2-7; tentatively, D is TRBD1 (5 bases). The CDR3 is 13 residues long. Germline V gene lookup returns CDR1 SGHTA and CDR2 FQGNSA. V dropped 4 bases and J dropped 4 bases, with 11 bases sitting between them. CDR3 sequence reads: CASSYADTYEQYF. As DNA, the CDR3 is TGTGCCAGCAGCTACGCGGACACTTACGAGCAGTACTTC.

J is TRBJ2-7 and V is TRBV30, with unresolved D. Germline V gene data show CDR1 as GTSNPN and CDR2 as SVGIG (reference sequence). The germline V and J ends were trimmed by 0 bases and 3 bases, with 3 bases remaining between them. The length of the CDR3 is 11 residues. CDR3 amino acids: CAWSVSYEQYF. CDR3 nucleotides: TGTGCCTGGAGTGTTAGCTACGAGCAGTACTTC.

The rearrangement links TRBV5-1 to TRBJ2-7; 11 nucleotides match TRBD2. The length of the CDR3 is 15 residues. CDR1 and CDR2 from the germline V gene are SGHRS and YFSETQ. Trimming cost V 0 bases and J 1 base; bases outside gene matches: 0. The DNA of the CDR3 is TGCGCCAGCAGCTTGGGACTAGCGGGATCCTACGAGCAGTACTTC. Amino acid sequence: CASSLGLAGSYEQYF.

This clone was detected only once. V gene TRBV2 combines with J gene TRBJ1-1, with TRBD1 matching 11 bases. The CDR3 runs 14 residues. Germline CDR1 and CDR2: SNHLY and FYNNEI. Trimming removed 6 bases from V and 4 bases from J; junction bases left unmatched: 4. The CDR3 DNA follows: TGTGCCAGCAGCCGGGACAGGGGGGTCACTGAAGCTTTCTTT. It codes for CASSRDRGVTEAFF. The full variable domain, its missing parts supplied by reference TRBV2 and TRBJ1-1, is EPEVTQTPSHQVTQMGQEVILRCVPISNHLYFYWYRQILGQKVEFLVSFYNNEISEKSEIFDDQFSVERPDGSNFTLKIRSTKLEDSAMYFCASSRDRGVTEAFFGQGTRLTVV.

In DNA, the CDR3 is TGTGCCACCAGCAGAGACCGCAATGAGCAGTTCTTC. Its protein is CATSRDRNEQFF. This chain uses TRBV15 with TRBJ2-1; D gene ambiguous. This CDR3 contains 12 residues. V gave up 0 bases and J gave up 6 bases, with 3 bases separating them. Germline V lookup: CDR1 LNHNV, CDR2 YYDKDF (reference sequence).

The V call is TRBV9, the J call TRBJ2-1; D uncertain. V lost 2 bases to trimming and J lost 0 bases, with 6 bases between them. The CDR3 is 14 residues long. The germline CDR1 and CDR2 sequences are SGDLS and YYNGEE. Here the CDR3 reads CASSVSSSYNEQFF. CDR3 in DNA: TGTGCCAGCAGCGTTTCAAGCTCCTACAATGAGCAGTTCTTC.

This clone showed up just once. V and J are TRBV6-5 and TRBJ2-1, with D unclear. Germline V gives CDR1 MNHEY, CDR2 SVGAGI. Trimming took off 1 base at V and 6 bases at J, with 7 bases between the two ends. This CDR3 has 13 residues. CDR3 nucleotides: TGTGCCAGCAGTTACTTGAATTTCAATGAGCAGTTCTTC. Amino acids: CASSYLNFNEQFF.

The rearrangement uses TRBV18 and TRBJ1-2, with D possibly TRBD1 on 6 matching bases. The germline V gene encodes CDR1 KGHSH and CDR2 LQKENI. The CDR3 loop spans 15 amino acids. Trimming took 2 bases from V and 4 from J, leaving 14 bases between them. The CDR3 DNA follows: TGTGCCAGCTCACCATTTGGTAGGGACACCTATGGCTACACCTTC. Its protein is CASSPFGRDTYGYTF.

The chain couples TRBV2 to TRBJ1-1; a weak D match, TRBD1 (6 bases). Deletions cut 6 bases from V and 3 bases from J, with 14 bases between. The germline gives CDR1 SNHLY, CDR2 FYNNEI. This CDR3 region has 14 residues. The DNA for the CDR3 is TGTGCCAGCAGAGTCGACCAGGGGTACACTGAAGCTTTCTTT. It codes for CASRVDQGYTEAFF. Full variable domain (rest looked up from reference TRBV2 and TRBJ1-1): EPEVTQTPSHQVTQMGQEVILRCVPISNHLYFYWYRQILGQKVEFLVSFYNNEISEKSEIFDDQFSVERPDGSNFTLKIRSTKLEDSAMYFCASRVDQGYTEAFFGQGTRLTVV.

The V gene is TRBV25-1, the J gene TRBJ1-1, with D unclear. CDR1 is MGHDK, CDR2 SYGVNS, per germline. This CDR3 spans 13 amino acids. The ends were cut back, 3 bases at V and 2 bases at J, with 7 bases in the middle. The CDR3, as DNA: TGTGCCAGCAGTGACGAGGGAAACACTGAAGCTTTCTTT. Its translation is CASSDEGNTEAFF.

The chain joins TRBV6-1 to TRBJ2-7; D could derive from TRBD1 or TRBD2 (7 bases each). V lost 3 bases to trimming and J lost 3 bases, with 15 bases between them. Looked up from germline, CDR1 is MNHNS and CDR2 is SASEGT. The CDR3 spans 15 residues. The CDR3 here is CASSDLQGGVYEQYF. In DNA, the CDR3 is TGTGCCAGCAGTGACCTCCAGGGGGGGGTCTACGAGCAGTACTTC.

CDR3 residues: CASSQDGVYGYTF. CDR3 sequence (DNA): TGTGCCAGCAGCCAAGATGGGGTTTATGGCTACACCTTC. The chain carries TRBV3-1 (or the pseudogene TRBV3-2) and TRBJ1-2, with D unresolved. Germline values: CDR1 LGHDT, CDR2 YNNKEL (reference sequence). V was shortened by 0 bases and J by 5 bases, with 7 bases between the two germline ends. The CDR3 is made up of 13 amino acids.

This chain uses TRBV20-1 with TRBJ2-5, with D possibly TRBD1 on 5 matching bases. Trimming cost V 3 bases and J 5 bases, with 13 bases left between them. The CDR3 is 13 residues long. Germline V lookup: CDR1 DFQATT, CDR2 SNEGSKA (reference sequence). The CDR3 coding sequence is TGCAGTGCTAGTGAACAGGCAATGGAGACCCAGTACTTC. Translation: CSASEQAMETQYF.